A single sample gave rise to the 20 T cell receptor beta chains below, sequenced in a study of blood T cells in healthy people across ages. PCR was performed a second time for roughly 6 to 12 cycles using a sample-barcoded 5' primer and a J-beta primer mix. TCRdb reprocessed the 5' RACE reads with MiXCR, giving one entry per CDR3 protein. The table includes some 1,000,000 distinct CDR3 sequences, roughly 24% detected once. These same data were also listed under a study on T cells of mothers and their children.

Input material: blood. Receptor source: a girl aged 2 to 10 in good health.

As to this clonotype: At one of its ends the junction is not consistent with the germline gene, which may arise from a read error. V is TRBV20-1 and J is TRBJ2-5, with TRBD1 as a possible D gene (6 bases). The J call could be wrong; TRBJ2-1 is a better fit for the DNA end. Germline lookup yields CDR1 DFQATT and CDR2 SNEGSKA (reference sequence). The CDR3 covers 13 residues. The CDR3 coding sequence is TGCAGTGCAAGAGGCCGGGACAACAATGAGCAGTTCTTC. Amino acid sequence: CSARGRDNNEQFF.

This clonotype was counted a few times. The CDR3 DNA follows: TGCAGTGTCGACCTTCGGGGGAGCGCCAGCTCCTACGAGCAGTACTTC. Its protein is CSVDLRGSASSYEQYF. The chain recombines TRBV29-1 with TRBJ2-7, with D possibly TRBD2 on 6 matching bases. Germline CDR1 and CDR2: SQVTM and ANQGSEA. This CDR3 has 16 residues.

V usage is TRBV10-3 and J usage is TRBJ2-7, with a tentative D call TRBD1 (5 bases). Trimming took off 10 bases at V and 3 bases at J, with 10 bases between the two ends. Germline assignment: CDR1 ENHRY and CDR2 SYGVKD. The CDR3 is 11 amino acids. The CDR3 region has the DNA TGTGCCACCCACGACAGCTACGAGCAGTACTTC. Translation: CATHDSYEQYF.

The chain's CDR3 is CSAREGAGQYF. The CDR3 nucleotides read TGCAGTGCTAGGGAAGGGGCGGGGCAGTACTTC. The chain is built from TRBV20-1 and TRBJ2-5; TRBD2 might be the D (6 bases). Germline V gene lookup returns CDR1 DFQATT and CDR2 SNEGSKA (reference sequence). The CDR3 extends over 11 amino acids. Trimming stripped 3 bases from V and 11 bases from J, with 13 bases between.

This clonotype was seen a handful of times. A junction boundary mismatches the germline segment, possibly from a read error. The chain carries TRBV4-1 and TRBJ2-7; a weak D match, TRBD2 (6 bases). Germline CDR1 reads MGHRA; CDR2 reads YSYEKL. The CDR3 extends over 14 amino acids. CDR3: CASSQGGVGFERYF. The CDR3, as DNA: TGCGCCAGCAGCCAAGGGGGGGTCGGTTTCGAGCGGTACTTC.

This clonotype was detected a few times. This chain joins TRBV6-6 and TRBJ2-5; D is undetermined. Trimming removed 2 bases from V and 2 bases from J, with 6 bases in between. CDR1 is MNHNY, CDR2 SVGAGI, per germline (reference sequence). The CDR3 runs to 13 residues. The CDR3 protein is CASSYPPQETQYF. CDR3 DNA: TGTGCCAGCAGTTACCCACCACAAGAGACCCAGTACTTC.

In regard to this clonotype: The germline gene is not matched at one end of the junction; a read error may be the cause. This chain uses TRBV7-7 with TRBJ2-7; unclear D gene. This CDR3 is built from 13 residues. Germline V gives CDR1 SSHAT, CDR2 FNYEAQ (reference sequence). The CDR3 loop reads CASSFDLDQEQYF. CDR3 DNA sequence: TGTGCTAGCAGCTTTGACTTGGATCAAGAGCAGTACTTC.

The V and J genes are TRBV27 and TRBJ2-5, with D perhaps given as TRBD1 or TRBD2 (5 bases each). Trimming stripped 8 bases from V and 2 bases from J, with 15 bases between. The CDR3 contains 14 residues. Germline CDR1 is MNHEY and CDR2 is SMNVEV (reference sequence). The CDR3 region is CASGRLQGQETQYF. CDR3 bases: TGTGCCAGCGGGAGACTCCAGGGACAAGAGACCCAGTACTTC.

This clonotype was counted between two and nine times. Mismatch with germline at one junction end may stem from a read error. The genes are TRBV20-1 and TRBJ1-5; D unresolved. This CDR3 contains 16 residues. CDR1 and CDR2 from the germline V gene are DFQATT and SNEGSKA (reference sequence). CDR3 residues: CSARGVEGLRNQPQHF. CDR3 DNA sequence: TGCAGTGCTAGAGGGGTTGAAGGGCTTCGGAATCAGCCTCAGCATTTT.

This clonotype was counted only a few times. The chain joins TRBV29-1 to TRBJ1-1; 7 positions match TRBD1. The trim removed 7 bases at V and 6 bases at J, leaving 8 bases unmatched. The CDR3 totals 12 residues. Germline CDR1 is SQVTM and CDR2 is ANQGSEA. CDR3 in amino acids: CSGGTGDAEAFF. In nucleotides, the CDR3 is TGCAGCGGCGGAACAGGGGACGCTGAAGCTTTCTTT.

Turning to this clonotype: Relative to the germline gene, one junction end is altered; a read error may explain this. V is TRBV7-2 and J is TRBJ2-7; tentative D call: TRBD1 (6 bases). The CDR3 is 18 residues long. Germline loops: CDR1 SGHTA, CDR2 FQGNSA. The CDR3, as DNA: TGTGCCAGCAGCTTAGACGCTCGTGGGGGCGGACCCTCCTGCGAGCAGTACTTC. Its translation: CASSLDARGGGPSCEQYF.

This clonotype has a count of ten or more. This chain uses TRBV6-5 with TRBJ1-1; no clear D gene. V was cut by 2 bases and J by 2 bases, with 3 bases left in between. The CDR3 is 12 residues long. CDR1 and CDR2 (germline): MNHEY, SVGAGI. CDR3 sequence: CASSYVNTEAFF. The DNA of the CDR3 is TGTGCCAGCAGTTACGTTAACACTGAAGCTTTCTTT.

V is TRBV21-1 and J is TRBJ2-7. The J call is in doubt because the DNA end fits TRBJ2-1 better. TRBV21-1 represents a pseudogene. The CDR3 covers 11 residues. For the CDR3, the DNA is TGTGCCAGCCGTGGGATAGATGAGCAGTTCTTC. As protein: CASRGIDEQFF.

In this sample, this clonotype turned up many times. The chain has TRBV7-9 and TRBJ2-3; 9 nucleotides agree with TRBD1. The germline gives CDR1 SEHNR, CDR2 FQNEAQ (reference sequence). Trimming removed 1 base from V and 3 bases from J; junction bases left unmatched: 5. This CDR3 is 16 amino acids long. CDR3 nucleotide sequence: TGTGCCAGCAGCTTAGGAGGAGGACAGGGGACAGATACGCAGTATTTT. Translated, it gives CASSLGGGQGTDTQYF.

This clonotype was found a few times. V gene TRBV7-2 combines with J gene TRBJ1-2, with no clear D. The CDR3 runs to 12 residues. Germline values: CDR1 SGHTA, CDR2 FQGNSA. Trimming took 1 base from V and 8 from J, leaving 8 bases between them. This CDR3 is CASSLDGRGYTF. The DNA for the CDR3 is TGTGCCAGCAGCTTAGACGGTCGGGGCTACACCTTC.

A few counts support this clonotype. This chain connects TRBV3-1 to TRBJ1-2, with D maybe TRBD1 (5 bases). With 1 base removed from V and 5 bases from J, the gap between germline ends came to 11 bases. The CDR3 is 14 amino acids. The germline V gene has CDR1 LGHDT and CDR2 YNNKEL (reference sequence). The CDR3 reads CASSQGQGPYGYTF. DNA of the CDR3: TGTGCCAGCAGCCAAGGCCAGGGTCCTTATGGCTACACCTTC.

This clonotype showed up just a few times. The chain links TRBV4-2 to TRBJ2-7, with TRBD2 as a possible D gene (6 bases). V was shortened by 0 bases and J by 2 bases, with 20 bases between the two germline ends. The CDR3 is 18 residues long. Germline CDR1 LGHNA, CDR2 YNFKEQ. The CDR3 DNA reads TGTGCCAGCAGCCAAGACGTGGCGGGGATCGGGGGAGCCTACGAGCAGTACTTC. It is translated as CASSQDVAGIGGAYEQYF.

This chain links TRBV27 with TRBJ1-1; D gene ambiguous. Germline CDR1 reads MNHEY; CDR2 reads SMNVEV (reference sequence). V was trimmed by 6 bases and J by 1 base, leaving 12 bases between them. The CDR3 is 14 amino acids. CDR3: CASSFSAKNTEAFF. CDR3 in DNA: TGTGCCAGCAGCTTTAGCGCCAAGAACACTGAAGCTTTCTTT.

Here the CDR3 reads CASSPGLAGGWEQFF. As DNA, the CDR3 is TGTGCCAGCAGCCCGGGACTAGCGGGAGGCTGGGAGCAGTTCTTC. The rearrangement uses TRBV14 and TRBJ2-5; 15 nucleotides align to TRBD2. The end of the DNA is better explained by TRBJ2-1, so the J call may be wrong. The CDR3 is 15 amino acids. The germline V gene encodes CDR1 SGHDN and CDR2 FVKESK.

The V call is TRBV3-1, the J call TRBJ2-7, with a weak D call TRBD1 (7 bases). The CDR3 loop spans 16 amino acids. Germline CDR1 reads LGHDT; CDR2 reads YNNKEL (reference sequence). Trimming took 0 bases from V and 4 from J, leaving 16 bases between them. CDR3 nucleotide sequence: TGTGCCAGCAGCCAAGAAAGGGGGCTAGCGACGTACGAGCAGTACTTC. Its protein product is CASSQERGLATYEQYF.